This passage covers 5 T cell receptor beta chains from one sample sequenced in a study of T-cell reconstitution after alpha-beta-depleted transplantation in children. A library of TCRbeta sequences, prepared with unique molecular identifiers, was generated. TCRdb analysed the PCR reads with MiXCR anew, one entry per CDR3 protein. Of about 980,000 distinct CDR3 sequences in the sample, about 29% were seen once. The input for sequencing was PBMCs, mostly from graft donor cells, taken 360 days after TCRalphabeta/CD19-depleted stem cell transplant. The receptor source for this set is a boy in the first two years of life who had a stem cell transplant for SCID, so the T cells may come from the graft donor.

This clonotype turned up a few times. The chain joins TRBV20-1 to TRBJ2-7; D is possibly TRBD2 (5 bases). Germline V lookup: CDR1 DFQATT, CDR2 SNEGSKA (reference sequence). The ends were cut back, 0 bases at V and 3 bases at J, with 12 bases in the middle. The CDR3 has 14 residues. CDR3 residues: CSARDPTRLYEQYF. As DNA, the CDR3 is TGCAGTGCTAGAGATCCCACTAGACTCTACGAGCAGTACTTC.

The chain links TRBV29-1 to TRBJ1-2; D might be TRBD1 (5 bases). Trimming stripped 0 bases from V and 5 bases from J, with 7 bases between. The CDR3 totals 12 residues. CDR1 SQVTM and CDR2 ANQGSEA come from the germline V gene. CDR3 loop: CSVEDGGYGYTF. For the CDR3, the DNA is TGCAGCGTTGAAGATGGGGGTTATGGCTACACCTTC.

The chain uses TRBV7-2 and TRBJ2-3, with unresolved D. The CDR3 extends over 10 amino acids. Trimming shortened V by 7 bases and J by 7 bases, and 6 bases separated the two germline ends. Per the germline V gene, CDR1 is SGHTA and CDR2 is FQGNSA. The CDR3 coding sequence is TGTGCCAGCAAGGTCAATACGCAGTATTTT. As protein: CASKVNTQYF.

This clonotype appeared a single time. The rearrangement links TRBV6-5 to TRBJ1-2; the D is unclear. The CDR3 is 13 residues long. Germline values: CDR1 MNHEY, CDR2 SVGAGI. Trimming shortened V by 2 bases and J by 1 base, and 5 bases separated the two germline ends. The CDR3 protein is CASSYASNYGYTF. The CDR3, as DNA: TGTGCCAGCAGTTACGCCAGTAACTATGGCTACACCTTC.

This clonotype was detected many times. An end of the junction does not agree with germline; a read error may underlie this. The chain has TRBV5-1 and TRBJ2-7; 8 bases map to TRBD1. CDR3 length: 13 residues. The V gene's germline CDR1 is SGHRS and CDR2 YFSETQ. In nucleotides, the CDR3 is TGTGCCAGCAGCTTGACAGGGGCCTACGAGCAGTACTTC. This encodes CASSLTGAYEQYF.